Listed below are T cell receptor beta chains from one sample, sequenced in a study of cytomegalovirus exposure and HLA in healthy donors. Clones were sequenced by immunoSEQ multiplex PCR, and TCRdb holds only the in-frame ones, with some missing. The sample yields hundreds of thousands of clones, approximately 80% seen once. The sample taken for sequencing was PBMCs. Receptors were obtained from a male donor in good health and CMV-seronegative. Each CDR3 is given with its conserved first and last residue. Each record gives: V gene, J gene, D gene, clone size, CDR3 DNA, CDR3 protein. The D gene is left open where the match is weak. Clone size is not always given. Where it is, it says once, few, many or a class for expanded clones.

TRBV5-1,TRBJ2-5,NA,NA,TGCGCCAGCAGCTTGGGACAGGTCCAAGAGACCCAGTACTTC,CASSLGQVQETQYF
TRBV9,TRBJ2-7,NA,NA,TGTGCCAGCAGCGTAGATAGGGGCGGCCATACTCGGCAGTACTTC,CASSVDRGGHTRQYF
TRBV7-9,TRBJ1-4,NA,NA,TGTGCCAGCAGCCACCCGACGGCTCAGTGGAGGGAAAAACTGTTTTTT,CASSHPTAQWREKLFF
TRBV5-1,TRBJ2-1,TRBD2,NA,TGCGCCAGCAGCTTGCCCGGGACTAGCGGGAGGGTTCTGGACAATGAGCAGTTCTTC,CASSLPGTSGRVLDNEQFF
TRBV11-2,TRBJ2-7,NA,NA,TGTGCCAGCAGCGGGTCGGGCTACGAGCAGTACTTC,CASSGSGYEQYF
TRBV28,TRBJ2-7,NA,NA,TGTGCCAGCAGTTCGGACAGCGGAAGCCTAAGCAAAGCCTACGAGCAGTACTTC,CASSSDSGSLSKAYEQYF
TRBV7-2,TRBJ2-7,NA,NA,TGTGCCAGCAGCTCCCGAGGGAGTCTTATAACCTACGAGCAGTACTTC,CASSSRGSLITYEQYF
TRBV5-6,TRBJ2-7,NA,NA,TGTGCCAGCAGCTTTGGAACGACACAAAGAGAGCAGTACTTC,CASSFGTTQREQYF
TRBV6-5,TRBJ1-3,NA,NA,TGTGCCAGCAGTTCGGGGGTAGGAACCATATATTTT,CASSSGVGTIYF
TRBV6-5,TRBJ2-2,NA,once,TGTGCCAGCAGTTACTCTAATCAAGCGGGCCCCGGGGAGCTGTTTTTT,CASSYSNQAGPGELFF
TRBV27,TRBJ1-6,TRBD1,NA,TGTGCCAGCAGACCGGGACAGGTGAATTCACCCCTCCACTTT,CASRPGQVNSPLHF
TRBV7-9,TRBJ2-5,TRBD1,NA,TGTGCCAGCAGCTTTCACGACAGGGGGGGAGAGACCCAGTACTTC,CASSFHDRGGETQYF
TRBV28,TRBJ1-4,TRBD1,NA,TGTGCCAGCAGTCCAGGGGGCTCCTCTAATGAAAAACTGTTTTTT,CASSPGGSSNEKLFF
TRBV19,TRBJ2-7,TRBD2,NA,TGTGCCAGTAGGCTAACTAGCGGGAGTAGCGAGCAGTACTTC,CASRLTSGSSEQYF
TRBV5-1,TRBJ2-1,NA,NA,TGCGCCAGCAGCTACCCAGCTAGGGAGCAGTTCTTC,CASSYPAREQFF
TRBV4-1,TRBJ2-1,TRBD2,NA,TGCGCCAGCAGCCAAGAATCTGGACTAGCGCCCATTAGCTCCTACAATGAGCAGTTCTTC,CASSQESGLAPISSYNEQFF
TRBV5-5,TRBJ1-1,TRBD1,NA,TGTGCCAGCAGTCAGGGGGTTACTAACACTGAAGCTTTCTTT,CASSQGVTNTEAFF
TRBV19,TRBJ1-1,TRBD1,few,TGTGCCAGTAGTGACAGGGGTTGGGTGGCTTTCTTT,CASSDRGWVAFF
TRBV5-1,TRBJ2-2,NA,few,TGCGCCAGCAGCCCAGGGGGAGGATCGAACACCGGGGAGCTGTTTTTT,CASSPGGGSNTGELFF
TRBV7-9,TRBJ2-3,TRBD2,once,TGTGCCAGCAGCTTAGAGGGACTAGCAGATACGCAGTATTTT,CASSLEGLADTQYF
TRBV5-4,TRBJ2-2,TRBD2,few,TGTGCCAGCGCCCGGGGGGGGACAAGTTACACCGGGGAGCTGTTTTTT,CASARGGTSYTGELFF
TRBV7-3,TRBJ2-1,TRBD2,NA,TGTGCCAGCAGCCTCGTAGCGGGAGGGGGAAACAATGAGCAGTTCTTC,CASSLVAGGGNNEQFF
TRBV6-5,TRBJ1-2,TRBD1,NA,TGTGCCAGCAGTAGAGGGGGCCATGGCTACACCTTC,CASSRGGHGYTF
TRBV18,TRBJ2-3,NA,NA,TGTGCCAGCTCACCTGGCCAAACAGATACGCAGTATTTT,CASSPGQTDTQYF
TRBV28,TRBJ1-3,NA,once,TGTGCCAGCAGTTTTTGGTCAGGGGCGTCTGGAAACACCATATATTTT,CASSFWSGASGNTIYF
TRBV11-2,TRBJ2-5,TRBD1,NA,TGTGCCAGCAGCTTAGGTCCTAGCAGGGGGGAGACCCAGTACTTC,CASSLGPSRGETQYF
TRBV5-1,TRBJ1-5,TRBD1,NA,TGCGCCAGCAGCCCACAGGGGGCACGGAATCAGCCCCAGCATTTT,CASSPQGARNQPQHF
TRBV4-2,TRBJ2-2,TRBD2,NA,TGTGCCAGCAGCCCCCTGACTAGCGGGAACGGGGAGCTGTTTTTT,CASSPLTSGNGELFF
TRBV6-1,TRBJ1-2,NA,NA,TGTGCCAGCAGCCCAGGGATTAACTATGGCTACACCTTC,CASSPGINYGYTF
TRBV5-1,TRBJ2-1,TRBD2,NA,TGCGCCAGCAGCTTGGGGGTTCGTGTGAGTAGCGGGAGGGAGGAGCAGTTCTTC,CASSLGVRVSSGREEQFF
TRBV9,TRBJ2-1,TRBD2,NA,TGTGCCAGCAGCTCACCCGGGACTAGCTACAATGAGCAGTTCTTC,CASSSPGTSYNEQFF
TRBV18,TRBJ2-5,NA,NA,TGTGCCAGCTCACCCGGACAGAAGGAGACCCAGTACTTC,CASSPGQKETQYF
TRBV2,TRBJ1-5,TRBD1,NA,TGTGCCAGCTCTTCAGGGGGCGCAAACAATCAGCCCCAGCATTTT,CASSSGGANNQPQHF
TRBV10-1,TRBJ2-7,NA,NA,TGCGCCAGCAGTGGAATAGGGGCACCCTACGAGCAGTACTTC,CASSGIGAPYEQYF
TRBV12-5,TRBJ2-3,NA,NA,TGTGCTAGTTCGTCCAGCGGAAGCACAGATACGCAGTATTTT,CASSSSGSTDTQYF
TRBV7-3,TRBJ2-3,TRBD1,NA,TGTGCCAGCAGCTCCCGGGCAGGGGGAGATACGCAGTATTTT,CASSSRAGGDTQYF
TRBV4-2,TRBJ1-5,NA,few,TGTGCCAGCAGCCAAGATCTCCCCGGGCCCCAGCATTTT,CASSQDLPGPQHF
TRBV6-1,TRBJ2-1,TRBD2,few,TGTGCCAGCTTGCGGGGGAGCTCCTACAATGAGCAGTTCTTC,CASLRGSSYNEQFF
TRBV14,TRBJ1-1,NA,few,TGTGCCAGCAGCCATGTCCCCGGGAACACTGAAGCTTTCTTT,CASSHVPGNTEAFF
TRBV2,TRBJ2-7,NA,NA,TGTGCCAGTTCTAGCGCCCAAGGTGGCGAGCAGTACTTC,CASSSAQGGEQYF
TRBV11-2,TRBJ2-3,TRBD2,NA,TGTGCCAGCAGCCCCGGGACTAGCGGGGTTAGCACAGATACGCAGTATTTT,CASSPGTSGVSTDTQYF
TRBV5-6,TRBJ2-7,TRBD1,NA,TGTGCCAGCAGCCCCTTAGCGCGACAGGGGGCGCGAGAGCAGTACTTC,CASSPLARQGAREQYF
TRBV5-1,TRBJ2-2,NA,few,TGCGCCAGCAGGACAGAGAACACCGGGGAGCTGTTTTTT,CASRTENTGELFF
TRBV7-9,TRBJ1-3,NA,NA,TGTGCCAGCAGCTTTATACAGCTTTCTGGAAACACCATATATTTT,CASSFIQLSGNTIYF
TRBV6-5,TRBJ2-1,NA,NA,TGTGCCAGCAGTTACCTTAGCGGACACAATGAGCAGTTCTTC,CASSYLSGHNEQFF
TRBV7-2,TRBJ1-2,NA,NA,TGTGCCAGCAGGAATCCCGAGATGGGGAGTGACTATGGCTACACCTTC,CASRNPEMGSDYGYTF
TRBV30,TRBJ2-7,TRBD2,NA,TGTGCCTGGGCCGGTAAAGTGACTAGCGGGAGCTCCTACGAGCAGTACTTC,CAWAGKVTSGSSYEQYF
TRBV7-9,TRBJ1-2,NA,NA,TGTGCCAGCAGCTTAGGACTAGGTGGCTACACCTTC,CASSLGLGGYTF
TRBV29-1,TRBJ2-3,NA,NA,TGCAGCGTTGTTCAGGGTCTGACGACAGATACGCAGTATTTT,CSVVQGLTTDTQYF
TRBV7-8,TRBJ2-7,NA,NA,TGTGCCAGCACCAATTCCTACGAGCAGTACTTC,CASTNSYEQYF
TRBV7-9,TRBJ1-2,TRBD1,few,TGTGCCAGCCTACCGGGACAGAGGATCCGGGGCTACACCTTC,CASLPGQRIRGYTF
TRBV5-1,TRBJ2-2,TRBD2,NA,TGCGCCAGCAGCTGGGGTGGACTAGCGGGCTCGAACACCGGGGAGCTGTTTTTT,CASSWGGLAGSNTGELFF
TRBV9,TRBJ2-2,TRBD2,NA,TGTGCCAGCAGCGCGACCAGCGGGAGTAGAAAAACCGGGGAGCTGTTTTTT,CASSATSGSRKTGELFF
TRBV5-1,TRBJ2-7,NA,NA,TGCGCCAGCAGCTTGGGGGTGACTCCCGAGCAGTACTTC,CASSLGVTPEQYF
TRBV6-5,TRBJ2-2,NA,few,TGTGCCAGCAGTTACGACAGGTCGGACACCGGGGAGCTGTTTTTT,CASSYDRSDTGELFF
TRBV14,TRBJ2-7,TRBD2,NA,TGTGCCAGCAGCGTGGGACTAGCCCACTACGAGCAGTACTTC,CASSVGLAHYEQYF
TRBV7-8,TRBJ1-5,TRBD1,NA,TGTGCCAGCAGCCGCATGGACAGGTCAAATCAGCCCCAGCATTTT,CASSRMDRSNQPQHF
TRBV11-2,TRBJ2-2,TRBD1,NA,TGTGCCAGCAGCTCCCCCAAGACAGGGGGCTATCGGGAGCTGTTTTTT,CASSSPKTGGYRELFF
TRBV7-3,TRBJ2-7,TRBD2,NA,TGTGCCAGCAGTTCCGGGACTAAGAACGAGCAGTACTTC,CASSSGTKNEQYF